The following is a T cell receptor (beta chain) sequence with its context. The antigen this receptor binds is unknown. The input lacks base qualities; no much larger clone sits a single base away. From a lookup of the germline V gene, CDR1 and CDR2 are MDHEN and SYDVKM. The CDR3 spans 13 residues, from the cysteine through the phenylalanine. Only the CDR3 DNA is retained, 39 bases long and in frame from the first base. V is clipped by 3 bases and J by 8 bases, and the sequence between their germline boundaries is 13 bases long. The trial excluded patients who had a history of autoimmune disease or who were on systemic immunosuppression. Peripheral blood for TCR sequencing was collected from all dose cohorts at baseline, on cycle 4 day 1, and on cycle 7 day 1. Samples were obtained from an open-label, multicenter, first-in-human phase I dose-escalation trial of ivuxolimab. Adults with locally advanced or metastatic melanoma, renal cell carcinoma, hepatocellular carcinoma or head and neck squamous cell carcinoma were enrolled in the trial. CD4+ and CD8+ T cells were sorted separately from peripheral blood before TCR sequencing.

Genomic DNA was isolated from the sorted cells so that the TCRbeta CDR3 region could be sequenced. TCRbeta CDR3 regions were sequenced using the immunoSEQ Assay. TCRdb took over this immuneACCESS table, retaining in-frame rearrangements with V and J assigned. Such tables are incomplete; in checked studies, under half of the missing clones stem from an unresolved V gene, and the remainder is unexplained. For this sample the table gives 82,000 or so clones, of which roughly 85% were detected only once. The top ten hold around 2.3% of the sample. This sample is drawn from a study of OX40 agonist ivuxolimab in advanced cancers. For the wider study: Ivuxolimab, which targeted the costimulatory receptor OX40 (CD134), was an agonistic, fully human IgG2 monoclonal antibody. In the dose-escalation cohort, around 80% of patients were male, and the mean age was around 65 years with a range of roughly 20 to 85. Peripheral TCRbeta sequencing was intended to test whether TCR sequence diversity was altered and clonal T-cell expansion was caused by ivuxolimab. Prior anti-PD-1, anti-PD-L1 or anti-CTLA-4 therapy was permitted, and approximately 40% of dose-escalation patients had received checkpoint inhibitors. Among the roughly 50 dose-escalation patients, about 19 had hepatocellular carcinoma, around 15 melanoma, 9 renal cell carcinoma and 9 head and neck cancer. The paper reports the monotherapy dose-escalation portion (N of about 50 patients) of the phase I ivuxolimab trial. Partial responses occurred in three dose-escalation patients, of whom one had hepatocellular carcinoma and two had cutaneous melanoma. Intravenous ivuxolimab was administered to patients every 2 weeks at six dose levels: 0.01, 0.1, 0.3, 1.5, 3 and 10 mg/kg.

The paper's findings and limits, for the study overall: Low levels of normalized T-cell clonal expansion were also seen in some nonresponding patients. After ivuxolimab, more expanded clones were found on average in CD8+ T cells than in CD4+ T cells. Antigen specificity was not determined for the clonally expanded peripheral T cells. In the 0.1-3.0 mg/kg groups, partial responders were among the patients with the lowest normalized peripheral clonal expansion, particularly in CD8+ T cells. Clonal expansion of both CD4+ and CD8+ blood T cells was observed from baseline to week 6 at doses 0.1 to 3.0 mg/kg.

This clonotype originated in an adult with an advanced solid tumor such as melanoma, head and neck, liver or kidney cancer. The chain employs TRBV28 and TRBJ2-5; TRBD1 might be the D gene, on 6 matching bases. Sequences were derived from CD4+ or CD8+ T cells sorted from blood, sampled in a trial of the OX40 agonist ivuxolimab. CDR3 protein: CASSFPNRATQYF. The sequenced DNA: TGTGCCAGCAGTTTCCCCAACAGGGCTACCCAGTACTTC.